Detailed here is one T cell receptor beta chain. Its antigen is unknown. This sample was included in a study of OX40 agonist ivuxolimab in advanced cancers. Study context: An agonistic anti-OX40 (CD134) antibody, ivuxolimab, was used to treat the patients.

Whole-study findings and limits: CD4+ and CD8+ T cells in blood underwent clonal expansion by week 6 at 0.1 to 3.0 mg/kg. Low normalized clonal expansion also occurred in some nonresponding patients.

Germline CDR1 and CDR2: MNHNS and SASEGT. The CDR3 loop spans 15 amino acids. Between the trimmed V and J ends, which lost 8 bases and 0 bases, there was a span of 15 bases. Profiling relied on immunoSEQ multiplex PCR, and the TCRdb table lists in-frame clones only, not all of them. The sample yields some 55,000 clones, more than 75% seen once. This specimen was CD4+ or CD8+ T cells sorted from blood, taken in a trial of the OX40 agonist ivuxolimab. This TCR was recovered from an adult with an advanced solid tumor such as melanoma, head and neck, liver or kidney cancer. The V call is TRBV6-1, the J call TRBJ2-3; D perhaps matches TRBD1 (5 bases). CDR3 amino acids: CASPIETASTDTQYF. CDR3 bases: TGTGCCAGCCCGATAGAGACAGCTAGCACAGATACGCAGTATTTT.